These T cell receptor beta chains were read from a single sample in a study of cytomegalovirus exposure and HLA in healthy donors. TCRdb's copy holds only in-frame clones and misses some; the assay was immunoSEQ multiplex PCR. The sample lists about 120,000 clones; 77% were seen once. Sequenced: PBMCs. The receptors here all came from a human donor in good health. The conserved cysteine and the conserved F or W are not part of the CDR3 here. The order of the fields is J gene, clone size, V gene, CDR3 protein. Expanded clones get a size class; other rows say once, few or many, or leave the size out.

j_call: TRBJ1-1
clone_size: once
v_call: TRBV30
cdr3_aa: AWSVGQGETEAF

j_call: TRBJ1-4
clone_size: .
v_call: TRBV10-3
cdr3_aa: AISEVRGRNEKLF

j_call: TRBJ1-1
clone_size: once
v_call: TRBV18
cdr3_aa: ASSLDPVNTEAF

j_call: TRBJ2-6
clone_size: .
v_call: TRBV19
cdr3_aa: ASSIGRGSGANVLT

j_call: TRBJ2-7
clone_size: .
v_call: TRBV7-9
cdr3_aa: ASSPRGPTHSEQY

j_call: TRBJ1-1
clone_size: .
v_call: TRBV6-5
cdr3_aa: ASSPARRGEAF

j_call: TRBJ2-2
clone_size: few
v_call: TRBV4-2
cdr3_aa: ASSQEGLLQGTGELF

j_call: TRBJ2-1
clone_size: .
v_call: TRBV7-9
cdr3_aa: ASSLLGTPMGNEQF

j_call: TRBJ2-3
clone_size: .
v_call: TRBV5-1
cdr3_aa: ASSPIGFPDTQY

j_call: TRBJ2-7
clone_size: .
v_call: TRBV7-9
cdr3_aa: ASRPSGSSYEQY

j_call: TRBJ1-5
clone_size: .
v_call: TRBV6-6
cdr3_aa: ATHAGQGNNQPQH

j_call: TRBJ2-5
clone_size: .
v_call: TRBV10-1
cdr3_aa: ATLAGTAVEETQY

j_call: TRBJ2-7
clone_size: .
v_call: TRBV7-6
cdr3_aa: ASSARFSAGVSEQY

j_call: TRBJ2-1
clone_size: .
v_call: TRBV19
cdr3_aa: ASRFGSGNNEQF

j_call: TRBJ2-1
clone_size: .
v_call: TRBV13
cdr3_aa: ASSLGQGFNEQF

j_call: TRBJ1-1
clone_size: .
v_call: TRBV15
cdr3_aa: ATSPKEGWDTEAF

j_call: TRBJ2-5
clone_size: .
v_call: TRBV11-3
cdr3_aa: ASSSRDSQETQY

j_call: TRBJ2-7
clone_size: .
v_call: TRBV11-2
cdr3_aa: ASSAEGGSPYEQY

j_call: TRBJ1-1
clone_size: .
v_call: TRBV6-1
cdr3_aa: ASTGPWTEAF

j_call: TRBJ2-2
clone_size: .
v_call: TRBV5-6
cdr3_aa: ASSSTAGRFTGELF

j_call: TRBJ2-5
clone_size: once
v_call: TRBV6-1
cdr3_aa: ASSEYIELETQY

j_call: TRBJ2-1
clone_size: .
v_call: TRBV9
cdr3_aa: ASSVAGLAGGFYNEQF

j_call: TRBJ2-7
clone_size: .
v_call: TRBV11-3
cdr3_aa: ASSFGTSLTSGRDEQY

j_call: TRBJ2-1
clone_size: .
v_call: TRBV18
cdr3_aa: ASSPRLAANNEQF

j_call: TRBJ2-1
clone_size: .
v_call: TRBV5-1
cdr3_aa: ASSLTSGRAYNEQF

j_call: TRBJ2-7
clone_size: .
v_call: TRBV10-1
cdr3_aa: ASSSSGSSNEQY

j_call: TRBJ1-1
clone_size: .
v_call: TRBV5-4
cdr3_aa: ASSLAQSAGEAF

j_call: TRBJ2-7
clone_size: few
v_call: TRBV13
cdr3_aa: ASSPPGLAAYEQY

j_call: TRBJ2-3
clone_size: .
v_call: TRBV19
cdr3_aa: ASSFPAGRTDTQY

j_call: TRBJ2-2
clone_size: .
v_call: TRBV7-9
cdr3_aa: ASSVGAGTSSTGELF

j_call: TRBJ1-2
clone_size: .
v_call: TRBV7-9
cdr3_aa: ASSRTGSNYGYT

j_call: TRBJ1-1
clone_size: .
v_call: TRBV2
cdr3_aa: ASMEGAGTEAF

j_call: TRBJ2-3
clone_size: .
v_call: TRBV5-1
cdr3_aa: ASSVDRGTDTQY

j_call: TRBJ2-7
clone_size: .
v_call: TRBV5-4
cdr3_aa: ASSLGGGRNTYEQY

j_call: TRBJ2-7
clone_size: .
v_call: TRBV30
cdr3_aa: AWSWRAISYEQY

j_call: TRBJ2-7
clone_size: .
v_call: TRBV18
cdr3_aa: ASSPPGLAGGGSYEQY

j_call: TRBJ1-2
clone_size: .
v_call: TRBV14
cdr3_aa: ASSQDGGNGYT

j_call: TRBJ2-1
clone_size: .
v_call: TRBV27
cdr3_aa: ASKESGFYNEQF

j_call: TRBJ2-5
clone_size: few
v_call: TRBV10-3
cdr3_aa: AISVGREETQY